This T cell receptor (beta chain) stems from a study of CD8 T cells in Susac syndrome. Reverse transcription of 0.5 to 1 ug RNA was performed with random hexamers. Using its own MiXCR run on the immunoSEQ multiplex PCR reads, TCRdb lists one record per CDR3 protein. Here the sample spans under 200,000 distinct CDR3 sequences, approximately 95% being singletons. CDR3 length equals 14 residues. Germline loops: CDR1 SQVTM, CDR2 ANQGSEA. V was clipped by 3 bases and J by 9 bases; unmatched bases: 10. The chain has TRBV29-1 and TRBJ2-1, with TRBD2 matching 8 bases. Material: CD4+ T cells from PBMCs. This TCR was recovered from a human donor with Susac syndrome. Written as DNA, the CDR3 is TGCAGCGTTGATTGGGGACTAGTGGTGGGTGAGCAGTTCTTC. This codes for CSVDWGLVVGEQFF.